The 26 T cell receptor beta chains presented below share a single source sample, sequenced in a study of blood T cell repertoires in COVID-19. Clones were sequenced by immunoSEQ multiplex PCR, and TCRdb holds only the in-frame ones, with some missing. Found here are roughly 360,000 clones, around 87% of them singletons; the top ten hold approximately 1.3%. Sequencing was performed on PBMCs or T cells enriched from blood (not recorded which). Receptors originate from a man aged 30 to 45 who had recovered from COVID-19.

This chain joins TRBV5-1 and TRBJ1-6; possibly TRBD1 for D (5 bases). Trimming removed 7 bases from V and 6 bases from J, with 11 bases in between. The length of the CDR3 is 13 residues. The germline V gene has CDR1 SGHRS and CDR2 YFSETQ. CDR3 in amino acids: CASQDSGNSPLHF. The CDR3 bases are TGCGCCAGCCAAGACAGTGGTAATTCACCCCTCCACTTT. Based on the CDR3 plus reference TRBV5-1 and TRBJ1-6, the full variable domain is KAGVTQTPRYLIKTRGQQVTLSCSPISGHRSVSWYQQTPGQGLQFLFEYFSETQRNKGNFPGRFSGRQFSNSRSEMNVSTLELGDSALYLCASQDSGNSPLHFGNGTRLTVT.

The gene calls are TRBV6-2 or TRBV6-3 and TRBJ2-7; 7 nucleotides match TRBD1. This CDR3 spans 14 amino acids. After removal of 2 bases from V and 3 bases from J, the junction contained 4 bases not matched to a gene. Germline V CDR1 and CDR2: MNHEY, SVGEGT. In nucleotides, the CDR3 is TGTGCCAGCAGTTACCCCGGGACAGTCTACGAGCAGTACTTC. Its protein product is CASSYPGTVYEQYF.

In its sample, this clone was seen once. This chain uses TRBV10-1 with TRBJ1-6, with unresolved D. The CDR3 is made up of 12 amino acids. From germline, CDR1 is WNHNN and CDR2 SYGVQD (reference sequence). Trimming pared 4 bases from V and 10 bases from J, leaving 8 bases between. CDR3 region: CASSAGDSPLHF. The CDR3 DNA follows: TGCGCCAGCAGTGCAGGCGACTCACCCCTCCACTTT.

In DNA, the CDR3 is TGCGCCAGCAGCCCGGGGCGGGGGGGCCTTTGGACGCAGTATTTT. Its translation is CASSPGRGGLWTQYF. The chain recombines TRBV5-1 with TRBJ2-3; 9 nucleotides agree with TRBD2. Looked up from germline, CDR1 is SGHRS and CDR2 is YFSETQ. The CDR3 extends over 15 amino acids. Trimming cost V 4 bases and J 9 bases; bases outside gene matches: 12.

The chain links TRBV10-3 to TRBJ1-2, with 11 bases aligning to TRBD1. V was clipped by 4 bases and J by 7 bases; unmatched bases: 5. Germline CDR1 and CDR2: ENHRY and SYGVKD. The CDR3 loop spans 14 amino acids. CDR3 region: CAISGTGGAGGYTF. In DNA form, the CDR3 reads TGTGCCATCAGTGGGACAGGGGGCGCAGGTGGCTACACCTTC.

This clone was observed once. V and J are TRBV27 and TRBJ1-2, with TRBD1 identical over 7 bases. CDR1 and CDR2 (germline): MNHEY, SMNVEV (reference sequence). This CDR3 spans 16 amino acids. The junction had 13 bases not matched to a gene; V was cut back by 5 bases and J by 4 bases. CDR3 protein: CASSQGTATNPYGYTF. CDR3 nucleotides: TGTGCCAGCAGTCAGGGGACAGCGACCAATCCCTATGGCTACACCTTC.

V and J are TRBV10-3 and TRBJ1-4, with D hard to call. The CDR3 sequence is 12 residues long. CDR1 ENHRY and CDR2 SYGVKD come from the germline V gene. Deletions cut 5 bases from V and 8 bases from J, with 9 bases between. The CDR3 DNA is TGTGCCATCAGTCTCTCGGGAGAAAAACTGTTTTTT. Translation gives CAISLSGEKLFF.

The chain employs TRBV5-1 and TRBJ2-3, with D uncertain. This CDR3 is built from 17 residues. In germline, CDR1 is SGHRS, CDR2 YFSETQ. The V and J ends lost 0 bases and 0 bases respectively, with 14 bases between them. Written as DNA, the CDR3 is TGCGCCAGCAGCTTGGACTTCGCAGGCTCTAGCACAGATACGCAGTATTTT. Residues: CASSLDFAGSSTDTQYF.

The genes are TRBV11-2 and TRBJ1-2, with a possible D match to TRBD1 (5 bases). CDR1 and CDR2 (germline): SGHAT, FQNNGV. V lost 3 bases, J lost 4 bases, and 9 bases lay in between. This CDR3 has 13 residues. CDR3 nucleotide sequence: TGTGCCAGCAGCTTTACAGGTCTCTATGGCTACACCTTC. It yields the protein CASSFTGLYGYTF.

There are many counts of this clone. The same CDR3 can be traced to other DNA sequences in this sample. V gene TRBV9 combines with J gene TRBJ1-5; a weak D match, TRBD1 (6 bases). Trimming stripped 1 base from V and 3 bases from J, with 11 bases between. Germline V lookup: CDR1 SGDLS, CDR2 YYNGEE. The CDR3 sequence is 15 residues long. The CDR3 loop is CASSVSTGFNQPQHF. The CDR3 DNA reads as TGTGCCAGCAGCGTAAGCACAGGGTTCAATCAGCCCCAGCATTTT.

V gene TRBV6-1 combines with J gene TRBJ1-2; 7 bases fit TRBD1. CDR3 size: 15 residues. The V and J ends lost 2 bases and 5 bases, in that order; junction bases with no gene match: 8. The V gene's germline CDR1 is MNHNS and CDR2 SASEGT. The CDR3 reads CASSERGGDGYGYTF. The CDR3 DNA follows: TGTGCCAGCAGTGAACGAGGGGGCGATGGGTATGGCTACACCTTC.

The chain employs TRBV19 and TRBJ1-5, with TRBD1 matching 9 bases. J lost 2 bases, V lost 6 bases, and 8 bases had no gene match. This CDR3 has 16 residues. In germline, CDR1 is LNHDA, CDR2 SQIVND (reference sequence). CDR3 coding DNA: TGTGCCAGTAGACCCGGGACAGGGTTTGGCAATCAGCCCCAGCATTTT. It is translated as CASRPGTGFGNQPQHF.

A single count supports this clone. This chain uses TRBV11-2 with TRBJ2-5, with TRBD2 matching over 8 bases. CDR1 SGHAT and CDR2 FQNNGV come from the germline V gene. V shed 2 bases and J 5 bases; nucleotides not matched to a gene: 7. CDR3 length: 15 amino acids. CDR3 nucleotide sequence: TGTGCCAGCAGCTTAACTGGACTAGCTATGGAGACCCAGTACTTC. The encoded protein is CASSLTGLAMETQYF.

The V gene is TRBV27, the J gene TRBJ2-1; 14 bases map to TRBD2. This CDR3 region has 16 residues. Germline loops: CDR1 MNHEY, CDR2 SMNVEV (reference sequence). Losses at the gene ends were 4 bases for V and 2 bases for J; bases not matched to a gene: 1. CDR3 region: CASSWGLAGAYNEQFF. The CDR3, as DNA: TGTGCCAGCAGTTGGGGACTAGCGGGGGCCTACAATGAGCAGTTCTTC.

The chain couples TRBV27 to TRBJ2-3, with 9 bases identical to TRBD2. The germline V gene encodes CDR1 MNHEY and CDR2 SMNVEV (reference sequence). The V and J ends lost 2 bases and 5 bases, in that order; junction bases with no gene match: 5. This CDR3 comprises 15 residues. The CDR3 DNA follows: TGTGCCAGCAGTTTAAAGACTAGCGGAGGAGATACGCAGTATTTT. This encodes CASSLKTSGGDTQYF.

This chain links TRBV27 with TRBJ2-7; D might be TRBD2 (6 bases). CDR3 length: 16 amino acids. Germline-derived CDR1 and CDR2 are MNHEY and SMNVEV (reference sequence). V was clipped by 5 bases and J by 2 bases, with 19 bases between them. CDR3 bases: TGTGCCAGCAGTCCAACACATACCGGGGGAACCTACGAGCAGTACTTC. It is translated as CASSPTHTGGTYEQYF.

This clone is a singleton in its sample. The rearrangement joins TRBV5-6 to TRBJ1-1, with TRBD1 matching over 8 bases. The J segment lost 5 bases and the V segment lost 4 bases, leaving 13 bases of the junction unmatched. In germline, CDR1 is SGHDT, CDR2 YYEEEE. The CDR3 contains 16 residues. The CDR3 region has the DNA TGTGCCAGCAGCCGGCCACCCGGGACAGGTTGGACTGAAGCTTTCTTT. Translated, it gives CASSRPPGTGWTEAFF.

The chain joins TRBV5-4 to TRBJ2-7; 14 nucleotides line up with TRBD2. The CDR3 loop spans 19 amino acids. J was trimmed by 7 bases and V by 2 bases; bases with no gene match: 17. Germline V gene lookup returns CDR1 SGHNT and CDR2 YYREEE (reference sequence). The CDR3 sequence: CASSLPGTSGGPGVSEQYF. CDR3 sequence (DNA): TGTGCCAGCAGCTTACCCGGGACTAGCGGGGGCCCCGGGGTTTCTGAGCAGTACTTC.

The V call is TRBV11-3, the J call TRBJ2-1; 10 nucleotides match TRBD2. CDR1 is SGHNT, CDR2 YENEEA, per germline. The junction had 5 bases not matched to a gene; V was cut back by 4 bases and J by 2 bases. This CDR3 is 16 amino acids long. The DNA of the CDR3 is TGTGCCAGCAGCTCCCCAACTAGCGGGGCCTACAATGAGCAGTTCTTC. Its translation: CASSSPTSGAYNEQFF.

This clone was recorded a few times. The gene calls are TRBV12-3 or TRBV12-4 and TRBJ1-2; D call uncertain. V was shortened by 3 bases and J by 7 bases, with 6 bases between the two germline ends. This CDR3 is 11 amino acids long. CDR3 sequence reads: CASSFGVGYTF. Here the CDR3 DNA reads TGTGCCAGCAGTTTCGGGGTTGGCTACACCTTC.

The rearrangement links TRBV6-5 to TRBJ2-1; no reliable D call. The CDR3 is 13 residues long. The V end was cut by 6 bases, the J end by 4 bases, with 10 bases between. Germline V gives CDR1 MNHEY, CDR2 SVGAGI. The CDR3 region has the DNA TGTGCCAGCAGCTCTGGCACATACAATGAGCAGTTCTTC. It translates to CASSSGTYNEQFF.

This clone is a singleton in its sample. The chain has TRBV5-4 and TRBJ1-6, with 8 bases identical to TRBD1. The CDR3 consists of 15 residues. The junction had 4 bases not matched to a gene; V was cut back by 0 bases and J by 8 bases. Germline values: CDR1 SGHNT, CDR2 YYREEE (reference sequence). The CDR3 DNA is TGTGCCAGCAGCTTGGACAGGGGGGCTGATTCACCCCTCCACTTT. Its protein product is CASSLDRGADSPLHF.

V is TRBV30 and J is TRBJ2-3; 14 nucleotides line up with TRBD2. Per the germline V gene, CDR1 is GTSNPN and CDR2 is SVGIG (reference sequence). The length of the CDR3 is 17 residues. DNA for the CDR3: TGTGCGTTAGGACTAGCGGGGGGTCGTGCTAGCACAGATACGCAGTATTTT. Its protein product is CALGLAGGRASTDTQYF.

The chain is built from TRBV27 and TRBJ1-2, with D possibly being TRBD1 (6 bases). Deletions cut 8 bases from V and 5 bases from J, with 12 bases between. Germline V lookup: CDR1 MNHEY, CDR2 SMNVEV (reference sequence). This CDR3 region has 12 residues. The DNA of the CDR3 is TGTGCCAGCGGGGGCTTAGGGTATGGCTACACCTTC. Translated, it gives CASGGLGYGYTF.

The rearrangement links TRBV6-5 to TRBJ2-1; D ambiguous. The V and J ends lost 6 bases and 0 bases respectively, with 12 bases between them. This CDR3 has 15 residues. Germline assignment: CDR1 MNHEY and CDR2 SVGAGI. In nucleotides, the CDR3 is TGTGCCAGCAGCCCCGTCGACTCCTCCTACAATGAGCAGTTCTTC. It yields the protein CASSPVDSSYNEQFF.

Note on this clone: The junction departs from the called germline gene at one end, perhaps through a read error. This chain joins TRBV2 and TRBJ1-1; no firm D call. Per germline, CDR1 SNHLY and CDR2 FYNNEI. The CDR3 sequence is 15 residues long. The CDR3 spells CASREGEVSNTEAFF. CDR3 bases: TGTGCCAGCAGGGAAGGTGAGGTATCGAACACTGAAGCTTTCTTT.